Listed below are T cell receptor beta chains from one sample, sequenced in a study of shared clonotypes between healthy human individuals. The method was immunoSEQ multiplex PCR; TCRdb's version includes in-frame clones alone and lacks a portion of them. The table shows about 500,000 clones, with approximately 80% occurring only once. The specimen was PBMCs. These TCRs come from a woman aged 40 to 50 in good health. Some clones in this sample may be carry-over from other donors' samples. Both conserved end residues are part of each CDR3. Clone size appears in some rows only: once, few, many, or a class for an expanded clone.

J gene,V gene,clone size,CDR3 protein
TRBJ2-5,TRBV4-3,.,CASSKSGWRQQETQYF
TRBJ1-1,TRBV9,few,CASSATVNTEAFF
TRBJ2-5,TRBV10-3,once,CAISSAGGGETQYF
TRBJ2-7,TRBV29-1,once,CSVQLAGVYEQYF
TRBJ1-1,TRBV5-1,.,CASSLVPGGLNTEAFF
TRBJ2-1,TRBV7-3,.,CASSLIANMYSEQFF
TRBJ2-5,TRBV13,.,CASSLGRYRGQETQYF
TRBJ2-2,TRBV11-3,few,CASSRINTGELFF
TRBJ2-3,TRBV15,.,CATSRSSGYPDTQYF
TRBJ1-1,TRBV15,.,CATSRETVGTEAFF
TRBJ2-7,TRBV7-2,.,CASSLAGSYEQYF
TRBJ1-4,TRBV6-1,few,CASSKDMIEEKLFF
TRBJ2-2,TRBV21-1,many,CASSLQGVAGAGGELFF
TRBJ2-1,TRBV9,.,CASSVAGLAGGPYEQFF
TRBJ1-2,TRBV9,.,CASSSDRSLRGYTF
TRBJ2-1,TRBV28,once,CASSSPGTNYYNEQFF
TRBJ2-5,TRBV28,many,CASSLTGPQSETQYF
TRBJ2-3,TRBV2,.,CASSEGGADTQYF
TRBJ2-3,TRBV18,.,CASQLEDAQYF
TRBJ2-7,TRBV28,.,CASSFGGQGAYEQYF
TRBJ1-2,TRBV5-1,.,CASSMVQDSEDYGYTF
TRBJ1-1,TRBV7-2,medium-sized,CASIWTANTEAFF
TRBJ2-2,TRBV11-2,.,CASSITPGAGELFF
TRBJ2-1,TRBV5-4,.,CASSLDSSGPYNEQFF
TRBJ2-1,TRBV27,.,CASTPGRNNEQFF
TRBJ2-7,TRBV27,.,CASSSRGPSYEQYF
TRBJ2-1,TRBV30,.,CAWSGARIDEQFF
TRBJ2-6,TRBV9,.,CASSVGGSGANVLTF
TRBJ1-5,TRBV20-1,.,CSAPLEGPQHF
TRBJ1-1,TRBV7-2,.,CASSLGDRGYTEAFF
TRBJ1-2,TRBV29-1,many,CSVGTGLTSGGYTF
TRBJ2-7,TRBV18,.,CASSSGQSRHEQYF
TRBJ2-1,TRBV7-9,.,CASSLVRGRTYNEQFF
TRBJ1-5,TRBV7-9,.,CASSLQGSDQPQHF
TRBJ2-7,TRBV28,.,CASSRQGGVLWSEQYF
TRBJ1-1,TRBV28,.,CASSSETGYSEAFF
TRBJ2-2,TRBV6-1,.,CASSRTGPGTGELFF
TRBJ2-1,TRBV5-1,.,CASSPPTLAGAALNEQFF
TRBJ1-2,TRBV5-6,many,CASSLVVGANYGYTF
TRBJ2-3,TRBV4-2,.,CASSQDSDRSFDTQYF